This T cell receptor beta chain stems from a study of identical twins. The length of the CDR3 is 19 residues. V trimming: 3 bases; J trimming: 1 base; junction bases outside the gene matches: 14. Germline V gene data show CDR1 as SGHRS and CDR2 as YFSETQ. This clonotype was recorded a few times. One entry per CDR3 protein, called by TCRdb with MiXCR from the 5' RACE reads. The repertoire holds roughly 720,000 distinct CDR3 sequences, with about 20% as singletons. This same sample was also part of a study on T cells expressing NK-cell markers.

This sequence was found in a woman in her late teens or twenties in good health. J is TRBJ2-1 and V is TRBV5-1, with 9 bases lining up with TRBD1. The sequenced sample consisted of PBMCs. The CDR3 DNA reads TGCGCCAGCAGCTCAACTCCGGGACAGGGAACGAGTTCCTACAATGAGCAGTTCTTC. Its translation: CASSSTPGQGTSSYNEQFF.